Here is one T cell receptor (beta chain) with its context. What it binds is unknown. These data belong to a study of blood T cells in healthy people across ages. Study-level points and caveats: The study found more naive CD4+ cells and higher diversity in long-lived than aged donors.

Alongside a J-beta primer mix, a sample-barcoded 5' primer served in a second PCR lasting roughly 6 to 11 cycles. All cDNA molecules were each tagged by a template-switch adaptor with 12 random nucleotides. TCRdb used MiXCR to reprocess the 5' RACE reads, holding one entry per CDR3 protein. This sample yields more than 1,400,000 distinct CDR3 sequences, of which approximately 40% are seen a single time; roughly 7.7% belongs to the top ten. Healthy Russian Caucasian donors spanned ages about 6 to 90 years. Isolating PBMCs gave at least 6 million of these cells per sample. The CDR3 runs to 16 residues. V lost 3 bases and J 4 bases, leaving 15 bases between the germline ends. The V gene's germline CDR1 is MGHRA and CDR2 YSYEKL.

V usage is TRBV4-1 and J usage is TRBJ1-4; D uncertain. The sequence was collected from a woman in her late teens or twenties in good health. Input material: blood. This CDR3 reads CASSHRAWAINEKLFF. CDR3 bases: TGCGCCAGCAGCCACAGAGCCTGGGCCATTAATGAAAAACTGTTTTTT.